This T cell receptor (beta chain) was captured by sequencing in a study of blood T cell repertoires in COVID-19. Participant reports of clinical history set cohort assignment. Exposed volunteers were people who met a COVID-19 case within 2 weeks before study entry. Using immunoSEQ multiplex PCR, the repertoire was profiled, and TCRdb retains in-frame clones only, with some absent. The sample yields 350,000 to 450,000 clones, approximately 91% seen once. This CDR3 region has 14 residues. V lost 3 bases to trimming and J lost 8 bases, with 14 bases between them. The germline V gene encodes CDR1 GTSNPN and CDR2 SVGIG (reference sequence).

This TCR was recovered from a middle-aged woman who had been exposed to COVID-19. V and J are TRBV30 and TRBJ1-6, with D perhaps TRBD1 (5 bases). Sequencing was done on a sample of PBMCs or T cells enriched from blood (not recorded which). The CDR3 region is CAWRRRGGDSPLHF. The CDR3 nucleotides read TGTGCCTGGAGACGCCGCGGGGGGGATTCACCCCTCCACTTT.